This TCR beta chain stems from a study of cytomegalovirus exposure and HLA in healthy donors. The study ran its PCR with 60 Vbeta and 13 Jbeta primers. The method was immunoSEQ multiplex PCR; TCRdb's version includes in-frame clones alone and lacks a portion of them. The table counts 180,000 or so clones; around 0.79% lies in the top ten. Losses at the gene ends were 4 bases for V and 5 bases for J; bases not matched to a gene: 6. Germline loops: CDR1 SGHDT, CDR2 YYEEEE. This CDR3 has 15 residues. The chain couples TRBV5-6 to TRBJ1-5; 10 bases line up with TRBD1. The source of this sequence is a woman between 18 and 30 years old in good health and CMV-seropositive. Sequenced sample: PBMCs. The CDR3 loop reads CASSRTGGRYQPQHF. DNA of the CDR3: TGTGCCAGCAGCCGGACAGGGGGTCGGTATCAGCCCCAGCATTTT.